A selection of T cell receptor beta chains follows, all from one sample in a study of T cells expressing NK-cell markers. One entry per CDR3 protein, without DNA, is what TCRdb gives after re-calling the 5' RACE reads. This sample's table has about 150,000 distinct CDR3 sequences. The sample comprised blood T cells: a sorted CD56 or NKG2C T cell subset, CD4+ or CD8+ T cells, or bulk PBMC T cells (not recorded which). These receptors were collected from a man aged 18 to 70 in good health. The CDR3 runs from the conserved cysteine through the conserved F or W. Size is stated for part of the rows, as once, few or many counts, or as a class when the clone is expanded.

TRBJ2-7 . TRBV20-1 CSARELGLAGGGSYEQYF
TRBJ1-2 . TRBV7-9 CASSLPSEKVYGYTF
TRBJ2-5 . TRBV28 CASSFAGTGRVGQETQYF
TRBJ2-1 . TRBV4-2 CASSQDRGGSYNEQFF
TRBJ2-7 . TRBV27 CASRKTRALLYEQYF
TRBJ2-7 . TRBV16 CASSPQDRVYYEQYF
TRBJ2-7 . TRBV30 CAWSVGVYEQYF
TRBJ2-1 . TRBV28 CASSLITAGPNIDNEQFF
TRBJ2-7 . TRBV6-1 CASSRSREKAREQYF
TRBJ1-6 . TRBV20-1 CSAPGTDNSPLHF
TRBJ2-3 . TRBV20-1 CSASAKQGADYTQYF
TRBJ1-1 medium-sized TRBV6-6 CASSGWDRTEAFF
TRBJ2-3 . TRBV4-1 CASSQVLRSSGVDTDTQYF
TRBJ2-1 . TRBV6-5 CASSYTEAGVRFF
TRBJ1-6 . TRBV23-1 CASSCTDSPLHF
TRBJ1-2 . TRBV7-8 CASSLYTRPYYGYTF
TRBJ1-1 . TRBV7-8 CASSEYRWHTEAFF
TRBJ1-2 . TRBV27 CASSTITGDGYTF
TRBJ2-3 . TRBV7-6 CASSLLGGGADTQYF
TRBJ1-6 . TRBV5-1 CASSLEGQGGNSPLHF
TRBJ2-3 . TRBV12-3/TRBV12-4 CASSLAVVADTQYF
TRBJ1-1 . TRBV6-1 CASSVLTAMNTEAFF
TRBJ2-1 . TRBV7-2 CASSLEGVGIYNEQFF
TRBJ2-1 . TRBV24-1 CAVSSGQGAGDRYNEQFF
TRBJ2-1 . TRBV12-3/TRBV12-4 CASSSGSYNEQFF
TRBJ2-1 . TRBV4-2 CASSQVGQTPNEQFF
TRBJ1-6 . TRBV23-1 CASSRRGSPLHF
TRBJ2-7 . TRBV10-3 CAISESSDEQYF
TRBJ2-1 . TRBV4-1 CASSSIAGLNEQFF
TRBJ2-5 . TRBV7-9 CASSLRGSETQYF
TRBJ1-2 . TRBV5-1 CASSGGQVNYGYTF
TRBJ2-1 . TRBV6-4 CASSPTSGGDYNEQFF
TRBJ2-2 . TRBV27 CASSLLAGGLATNTGELFF
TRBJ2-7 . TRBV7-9 CASSQGDSYEQYF
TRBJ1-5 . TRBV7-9 CASSLAAYNQPQHF
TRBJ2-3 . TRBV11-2 CASTLPIGTTTDTQYF
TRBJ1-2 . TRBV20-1 CSARANTANYGYTF
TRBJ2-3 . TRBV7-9 CASTLATNTDTQYF
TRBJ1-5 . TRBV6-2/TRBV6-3 CASSFRGRDQPQHF